The source of this T cell receptor beta chain is a study of cytomegalovirus exposure and HLA in healthy donors. Regarding the study as a whole: Investigators reported fewer than 200 TCR beta chains as tied to cytomegalovirus.

Donors had nominal health at sampling but likely had unrecorded immune exposures. The study ran its PCR with 60 Vbeta and 13 Jbeta primers. Only in-frame clones appear in the TCRdb table, and some are missing; sequencing was by immunoSEQ multiplex PCR. The specimen's table records more than 90,000 clones. The CDR3 contains 17 residues. Germline CDR1 reads MDHEN; CDR2 reads SYDVKM. V trimming: 3 bases; J trimming: 1 base; junction bases outside the gene matches: 11. As for this clone: Its target is unknown.

This clonotype originated in a man in his forties or fifties in good health and CMV-seropositive. The chain carries TRBV28 and TRBJ2-5, with 7 nucleotides matching TRBD1. Sequencing input: PBMCs. The CDR3 protein is CASSFPYYRGRQETQYF. CDR3 DNA sequence: TGTGCCAGCAGTTTCCCTTACTACAGGGGACGCCAAGAGACCCAGTACTTC.